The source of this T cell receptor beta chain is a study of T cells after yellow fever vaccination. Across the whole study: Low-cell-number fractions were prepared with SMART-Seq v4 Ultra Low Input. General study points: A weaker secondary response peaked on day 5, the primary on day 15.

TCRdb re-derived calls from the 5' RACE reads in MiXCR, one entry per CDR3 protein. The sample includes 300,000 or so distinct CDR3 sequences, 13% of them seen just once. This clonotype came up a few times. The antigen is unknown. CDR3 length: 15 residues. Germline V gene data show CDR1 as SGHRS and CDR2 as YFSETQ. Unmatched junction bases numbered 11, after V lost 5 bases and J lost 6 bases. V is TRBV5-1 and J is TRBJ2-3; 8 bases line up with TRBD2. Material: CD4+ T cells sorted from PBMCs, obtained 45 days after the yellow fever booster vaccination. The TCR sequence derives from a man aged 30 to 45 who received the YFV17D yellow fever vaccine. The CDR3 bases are TGCGCCAGCAGTCACGGGAGGGCCCAGGAGGATACGCAGTATTTT. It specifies CASSHGRAQEDTQYF.